This T cell receptor (beta chain) was obtained from a study of control samples from healthy donors and cancer patients. The CDR3 loop spans 14 amino acids. Trimming took off 5 bases at V and 6 bases at J, with 14 bases between the two ends. The V gene's germline CDR1 is SGHTA and CDR2 FQGTGA. Here immunoSEQ multiplex PCR was the method, and the copy in TCRdb shows in-frame clones only, minus some. The data show about 82,000 clones, around 94% seen once. The chain has TRBV7-3 and TRBJ2-1; D is uncertain. Sample: blood. The TCR sequence derives from a woman under 30 in good health. CDR3 DNA: TGTGCCAGCAGCCTCCAACGGTCAAGCAATGAGCAGTTCTTC. This encodes CASSLQRSSNEQFF.